The rows below give T cell receptor beta chains drawn from one sample of a study of early T cells in non-severe SARS-CoV-2 infection. TCRdb fed the 5' RACE reads into MiXCR, producing one record per CDR3 protein. The table lists approximately 35,000 distinct CDR3 sequences, over 6% of them singletons. The sequencing here drew on whole blood, taken at baseline. These receptor sequences come from an adult who was a healthcare worker with PCR-confirmed SARS-CoV-2 infection or an uninfected control (not recorded which). CDR3s include the opening cysteine and the closing phenylalanine or tryptophan. Each record gives: J gene, clone size, D gene, V gene, CDR3 DNA, CDR3 protein. D genes are given only for firm matches. Not all rows give a size; the values are once, few, many and, for expanded clones, a class.

TRBJ1-1	many	TRBD1	TRBV24-1	TGTGCCACCAGTGATGAGACAGGGGCGGCTTTCTTT	CATSDETGAAFF
TRBJ2-3	many	NA	TRBV18	TGTGCCAGCTCGTTAAATAGCGGACCCACAGATACGCAGTATTTT	CASSLNSGPTDTQYF
TRBJ2-6	medium-sized	NA	TRBV6-4	TGTGCCAGCAGTGATAAAGGGGCGGGGGCCAACGTCCTGACTTTC	CASSDKGAGANVLTF
TRBJ2-1	many	TRBD1	TRBV27	TGTGCCAGCAGTAAACAGGGGGCCTACAATGAGCAGTTCTTC	CASSKQGAYNEQFF
TRBJ2-5	NA	NA	TRBV20-1	TGCAGTGCTAGAGATCCCGGCAGGGGTGAGACCCAGTACTTC	CSARDPGRGETQYF
TRBJ1-5	many	TRBD1	TRBV6-2/TRBV6-3	TGTGCCAGCAGTGGGGCACAGGGGGCGAGGTTTGTGCAGCCCCAGCATTTT	CASSGAQGARFVQPQHF
TRBJ1-1	many	TRBD1	TRBV20-1	TGCAGTGCTAGGTCGCTGACCCAGGGGGGAATGAACACTGAAGCTTTCTTT	CSARSLTQGGMNTEAFF
TRBJ2-3	NA	TRBD2	TRBV10-3	TGTGCCACGACCGGGACTAGCGGGATAGATACGCAGTATTTT	CATTGTSGIDTQYF
TRBJ2-5	few	NA	TRBV6-2/TRBV6-3	TGTGCCAGCAGTTACGAAGTGGGACATCAACAAGAGACCCAGTACTTC	CASSYEVGHQQETQYF
TRBJ2-5	many	TRBD2	TRBV12-3/TRBV12-4	TGTGCCAGCAGTCGACCCCTAGCGGGGAAAGAGACCCAGTACTTC	CASSRPLAGKETQYF
TRBJ1-6	many	TRBD1	TRBV29-1	TGCAGCGCGACTACCGGGACAGAAAATTCACCCCTCCACTTT	CSATTGTENSPLHF